This T cell receptor (beta chain) was sequenced in a study of post-analysis software for immune sequencing data. Built from TCR beta cDNA, the libraries had unique molecular identifiers in them. T cells, roughly 1 to 10 million of them, yielded about 500,000 cDNA molecules. Via MiXCR, TCRdb re-called the PCR reads, giving one row per CDR3 protein. Of hundreds of thousands of distinct CDR3 sequences in the sample, 36% were seen once. Remarks on this clonotype: Its target is unknown.

Study-wide points: In patients, about 5 TRBV segments were more frequent than in controls, with TRBV5-6, TRBV5-1 and TRBV20-1 among them. By F measure, samples from a shared preparation batch strongly co-clustered. The study found significantly lower normalized Chao1 diversity in multiple sclerosis patients than in controls.

The CDR3 loop spans 15 amino acids. Germline V CDR1 and CDR2: SNHLY, FYNNEI. J lost 5 bases, V lost 3 bases, and 4 bases had no gene match. The gene calls are TRBV2 and TRBJ2-3; 11 nucleotides line up with TRBD2. This receptor was obtained from a girl between 10 and 17 years old with multiple sclerosis. The specimen was blood. The DNA of the CDR3 is TGTGCCAGCAGTGAGCTAGCGGGAGGTGGAGATACGCAGTATTTT. It codes for CASSELAGGGDTQYF. The whole variable domain, remainder taken from reference TRBV2 and TRBJ2-3, is EPEVTQTPSHQVTQMGQEVILRCVPISNHLYFYWYRQILGQKVEFLVSFYNNEISEKSEIFDDQFSVERPDGSNFTLKIRSTKLEDSAMYFCASSELAGGGDTQYFGPGTRLTVL.